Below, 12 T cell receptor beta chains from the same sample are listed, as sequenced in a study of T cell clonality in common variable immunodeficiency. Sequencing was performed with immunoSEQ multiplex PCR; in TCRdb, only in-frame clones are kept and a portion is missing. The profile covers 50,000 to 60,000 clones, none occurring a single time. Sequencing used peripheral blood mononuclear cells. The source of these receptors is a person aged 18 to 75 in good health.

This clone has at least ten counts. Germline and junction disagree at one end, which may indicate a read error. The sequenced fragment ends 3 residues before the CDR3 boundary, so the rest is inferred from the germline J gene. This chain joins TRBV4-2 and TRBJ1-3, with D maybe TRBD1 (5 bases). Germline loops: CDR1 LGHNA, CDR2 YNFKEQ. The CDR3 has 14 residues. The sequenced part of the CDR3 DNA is TGCGCCAGCAGCCAAGGGGAGGGGGGAAACACC. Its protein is CASSQGEGGNT. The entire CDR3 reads CASSQGEGGNTIYF.

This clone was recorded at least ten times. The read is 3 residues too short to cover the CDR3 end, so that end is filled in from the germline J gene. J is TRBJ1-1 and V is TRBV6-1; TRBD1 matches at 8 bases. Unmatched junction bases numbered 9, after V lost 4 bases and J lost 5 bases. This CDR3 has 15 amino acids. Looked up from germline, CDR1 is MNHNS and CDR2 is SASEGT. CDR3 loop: CASSAGQGAATEAFF. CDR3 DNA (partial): TGTGCCAGCAGTGCCGGACAGGGAGCAGCGACTGAA.

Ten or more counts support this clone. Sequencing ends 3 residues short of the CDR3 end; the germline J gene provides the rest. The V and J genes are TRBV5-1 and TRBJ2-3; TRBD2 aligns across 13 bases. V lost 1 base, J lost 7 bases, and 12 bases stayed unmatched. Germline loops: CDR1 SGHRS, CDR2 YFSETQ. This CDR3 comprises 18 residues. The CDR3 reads CASSLQTSGRALGYTQYF. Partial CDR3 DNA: TGCGCCAGCAGCTTGCAAACTAGCGGGAGGGCCCTAGGATATACG.

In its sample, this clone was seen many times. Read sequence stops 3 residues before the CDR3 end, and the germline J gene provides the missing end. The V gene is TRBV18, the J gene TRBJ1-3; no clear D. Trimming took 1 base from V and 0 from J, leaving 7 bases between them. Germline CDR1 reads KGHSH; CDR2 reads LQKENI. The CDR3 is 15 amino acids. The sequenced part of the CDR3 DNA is TGTGCCAGCTCACCACGGCAGAACTCTGGAAACACC. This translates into CASSPRQNSGNT. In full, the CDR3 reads CASSPRQNSGNTIYF. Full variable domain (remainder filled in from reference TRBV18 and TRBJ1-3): NAGVMQNPRHLVRRRGQEARLRCSPMKGHSHVYWYRQLPEEGLKFMVYLQKENIIDESGMPKERFSAEFPKEGPSILRIQQVVRGDSAAYFCASSPRQNSGNTIYFGEGSWLTVV.

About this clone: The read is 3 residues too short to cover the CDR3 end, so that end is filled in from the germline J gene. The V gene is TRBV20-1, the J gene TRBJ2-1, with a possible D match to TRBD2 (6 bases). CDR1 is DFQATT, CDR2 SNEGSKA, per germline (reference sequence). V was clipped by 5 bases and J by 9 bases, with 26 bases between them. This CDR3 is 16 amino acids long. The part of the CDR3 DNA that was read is TGCAGTGCTGTTAGACAGCGGGCCCCCGTCGAGGCTGAG. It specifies CSAVRQRAPVEAE. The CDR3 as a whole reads CSAVRQRAPVEAEQFF.

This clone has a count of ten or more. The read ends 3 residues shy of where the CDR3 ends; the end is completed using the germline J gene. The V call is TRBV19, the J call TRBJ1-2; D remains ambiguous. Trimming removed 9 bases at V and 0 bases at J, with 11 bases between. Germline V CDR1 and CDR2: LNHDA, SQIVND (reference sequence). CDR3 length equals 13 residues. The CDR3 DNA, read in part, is TGTGCCAGACCCCGCGGGCCTAACTATGGC. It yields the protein CARPRGPNYG. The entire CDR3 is CARPRGPNYGYTF.

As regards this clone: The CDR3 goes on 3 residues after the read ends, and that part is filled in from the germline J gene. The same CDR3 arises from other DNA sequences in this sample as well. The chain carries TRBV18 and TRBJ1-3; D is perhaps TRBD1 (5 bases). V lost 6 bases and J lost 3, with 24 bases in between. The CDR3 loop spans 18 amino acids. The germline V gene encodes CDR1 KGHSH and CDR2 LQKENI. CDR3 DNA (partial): TGTGCCAGCTCGCATGCCGCAGGGTCAGGATTAAGTGGAAACACC. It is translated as CASSHAAGSGLSGNT. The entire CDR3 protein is CASSHAAGSGLSGNTIYF.

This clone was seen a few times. The CDR3 here is CASSPHSGGTMNTEAFF. The covered CDR3 bases are TGTGCCAGCTCACCCCATAGCGGGGGGACCATGAACACTGAA. This chain joins TRBV18 and TRBJ1-1; D may be TRBD1 (5 bases). The CDR3 goes on 3 residues after the read ends, and that part is filled in from the germline J gene. V was pared by 3 bases and J by 0 bases, with 17 bases between. CDR3 length equals 17 residues. The germline CDR1 and CDR2 sequences are KGHSH and LQKENI.

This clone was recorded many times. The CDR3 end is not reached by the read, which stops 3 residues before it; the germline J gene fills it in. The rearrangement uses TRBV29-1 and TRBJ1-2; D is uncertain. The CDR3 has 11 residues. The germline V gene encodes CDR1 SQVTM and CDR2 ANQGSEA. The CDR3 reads CSVVKHPGYTF. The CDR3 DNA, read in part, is TGCAGCGTTGTTAAACACCCGGGC.

The CDR3 protein is CASSPMGPHGYTF. CDR3 DNA, as far as it was read: TGTGCCAGCAGCCCGATGGGGCCTCATGGC. The V call is TRBV7-9, the J call TRBJ1-2, with D tentatively TRBD1 (5 bases). Read data end 3 residues before the CDR3 end; the end is taken from the germline J gene. V lost 5 bases and J 6 bases, leaving 13 bases between the germline ends. Germline CDR1 and CDR2: SEHNR and FQNEAQ (reference sequence). The CDR3 covers 13 residues.

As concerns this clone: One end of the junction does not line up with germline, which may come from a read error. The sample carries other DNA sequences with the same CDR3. The CDR3 loop is CASSLGVGQALFF. CDR3 bases read: TGTGCTAGCAGCCTAGGGGTGGGACAGGCG. The genes are TRBV7-7 and TRBJ2-2; 8 bases fit TRBD1. Read coverage stops 3 residues before the CDR3 terminus; the germline J gene supplies the remainder. Germline CDR1 reads SSHAT; CDR2 reads FNYEAQ (reference sequence). The CDR3 has 13 residues. The full variable domain, its missing parts supplied by reference TRBV7-7 and TRBJ2-2, is GAGVSQSPRYKVTKRGQDVTLRCDPISSHATLYWYQQALGQGPEFLTYFNYEAQPDKSGLPSDRFSAERPEGSISTLTIQRTEQRDSAMYRCASSLGVGQALFFGEGSRLTVL.

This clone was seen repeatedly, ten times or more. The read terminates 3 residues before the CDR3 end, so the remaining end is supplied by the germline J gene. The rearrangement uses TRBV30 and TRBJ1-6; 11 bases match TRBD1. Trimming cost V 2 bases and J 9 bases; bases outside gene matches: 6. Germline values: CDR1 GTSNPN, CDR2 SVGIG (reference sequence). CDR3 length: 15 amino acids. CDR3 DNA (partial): TGTGCCTGGAGTCAAAGCGGGACAGGGGGTTCACCC. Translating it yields CAWSQSGTGGSP. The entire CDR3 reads CAWSQSGTGGSPLHF.